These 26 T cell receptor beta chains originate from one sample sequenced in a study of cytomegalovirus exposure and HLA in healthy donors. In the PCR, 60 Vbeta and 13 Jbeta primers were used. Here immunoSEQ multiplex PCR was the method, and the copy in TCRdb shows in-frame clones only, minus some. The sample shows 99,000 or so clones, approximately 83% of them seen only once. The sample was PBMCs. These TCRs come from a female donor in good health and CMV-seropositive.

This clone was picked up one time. The CDR3 here is CAWVWREGLNEQFF. The DNA for the CDR3 is TGTGCCTGGGTATGGCGGGAGGGCCTAAATGAGCAGTTCTTC. This chain joins TRBV30 and TRBJ2-1, with TRBD2 identical over 9 bases. CDR1 is GTSNPN, CDR2 SVGIG, per germline (reference sequence). The CDR3 runs to 14 residues. Trimming removed 5 bases from V and 7 bases from J; junction bases left unmatched: 9.

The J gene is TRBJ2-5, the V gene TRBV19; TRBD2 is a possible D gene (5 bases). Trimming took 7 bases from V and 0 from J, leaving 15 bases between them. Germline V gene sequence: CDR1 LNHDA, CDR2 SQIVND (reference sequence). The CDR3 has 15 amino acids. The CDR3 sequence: CASTGKGWYQETQYF. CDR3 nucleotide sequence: TGTGCCAGTACGGGGAAGGGATGGTACCAAGAGACCCAGTACTTC.

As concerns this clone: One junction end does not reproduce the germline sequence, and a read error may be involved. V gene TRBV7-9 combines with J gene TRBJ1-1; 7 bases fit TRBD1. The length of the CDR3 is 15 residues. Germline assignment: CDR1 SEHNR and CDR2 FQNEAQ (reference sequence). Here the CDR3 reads CSSSLWRGPGTEAFF. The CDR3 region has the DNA TGTTCCAGCAGCTTATGGAGGGGGCCGGGGACTGAAGCTTTCTTT.

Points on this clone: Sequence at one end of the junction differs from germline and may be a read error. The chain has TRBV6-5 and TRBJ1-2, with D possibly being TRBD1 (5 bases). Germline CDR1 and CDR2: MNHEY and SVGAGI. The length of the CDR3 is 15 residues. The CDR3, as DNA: TGTGCCAGCAGTTACGGGGGGAGTTCCAACTATGGCTACCCCTTC. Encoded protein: CASSYGGSSNYGYPF.

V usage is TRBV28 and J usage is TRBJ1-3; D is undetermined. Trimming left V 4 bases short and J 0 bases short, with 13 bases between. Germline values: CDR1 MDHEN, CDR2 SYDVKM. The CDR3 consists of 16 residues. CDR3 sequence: CASSSGGRRSGNTIYF. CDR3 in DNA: TGTGCCAGCAGTTCTGGCGGCCGCCGCTCTGGAAACACCATATATTTT.

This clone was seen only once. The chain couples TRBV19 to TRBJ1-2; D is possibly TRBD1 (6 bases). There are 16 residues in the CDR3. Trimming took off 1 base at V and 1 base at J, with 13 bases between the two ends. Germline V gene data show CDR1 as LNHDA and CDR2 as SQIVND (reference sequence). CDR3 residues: CASSIATGVHNYGYTF. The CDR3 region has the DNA TGTGCCAGTAGTATAGCGACAGGCGTTCATAACTATGGCTACACCTTC.

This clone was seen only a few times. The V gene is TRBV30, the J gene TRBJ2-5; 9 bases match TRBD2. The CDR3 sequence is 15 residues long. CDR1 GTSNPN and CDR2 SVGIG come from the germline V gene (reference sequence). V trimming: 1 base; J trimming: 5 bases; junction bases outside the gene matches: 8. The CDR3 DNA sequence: TGTGCCTGGAGTGGGGGGCGGGAGGGGCCGGAGACCCAGTACTTC. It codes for CAWSGGREGPETQYF.

CDR3 in amino acids: CASSPQVIQHEKLFF. In nucleotides, the CDR3 is TGTGCCAGCAGTCCCCAGGTCATTCAACATGAAAAACTGTTTTTT. The V gene is TRBV6-5, the J gene TRBJ1-4; D gene ambiguous. The CDR3 is 15 residues long. Germline CDR1 and CDR2: MNHEY and SVGAGI. The ends were cut back, 5 bases at V and 6 bases at J, with 16 bases in the middle.

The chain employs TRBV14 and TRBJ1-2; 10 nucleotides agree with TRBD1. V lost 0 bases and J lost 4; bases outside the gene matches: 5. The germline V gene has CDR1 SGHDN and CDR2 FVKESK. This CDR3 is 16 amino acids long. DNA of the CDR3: TGTGCCAGCAGCCAAGATGGGACAGGGGAGAGCTATGGCTACACCTTC. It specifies CASSQDGTGESYGYTF.

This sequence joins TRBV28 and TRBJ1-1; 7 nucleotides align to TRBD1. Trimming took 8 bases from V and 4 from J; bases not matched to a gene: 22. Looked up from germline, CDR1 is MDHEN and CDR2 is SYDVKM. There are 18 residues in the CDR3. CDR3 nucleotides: TGTGCCAGCGACCACCCTAGGGGGACAGAAGCCAGAGGCACTGAAGCTTTCTTT. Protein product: CASDHPRGTEARGTEAFF.

CDR3: CASSFPGQTTNYGYTF. For the CDR3, the DNA is TGTGCCAGCAGTTTCCCAGGGCAAACCACTAACTATGGCTACACCTTC. The chain carries TRBV28 and TRBJ1-2; D is possibly TRBD1 (5 bases). Germline values: CDR1 MDHEN, CDR2 SYDVKM. This CDR3 is 16 amino acids long. The V gene lost 3 bases and the J gene lost 0 bases, with 14 bases spanning the gap.

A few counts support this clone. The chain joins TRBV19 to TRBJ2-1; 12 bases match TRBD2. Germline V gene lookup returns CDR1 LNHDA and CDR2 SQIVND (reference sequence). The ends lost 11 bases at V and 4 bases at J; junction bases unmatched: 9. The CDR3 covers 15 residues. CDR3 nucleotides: TGTGCCTCCGGGCAGACTAGCGGGAGTTACAATGAGCAGTTCTTC. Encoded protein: CASGQTSGSYNEQFF.

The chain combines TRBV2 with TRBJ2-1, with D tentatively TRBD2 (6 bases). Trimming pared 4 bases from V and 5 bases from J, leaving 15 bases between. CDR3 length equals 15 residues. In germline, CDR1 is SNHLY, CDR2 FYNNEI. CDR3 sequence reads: CASSVGGTRHNEQFF. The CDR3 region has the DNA TGTGCCAGCAGTGTGGGCGGGACCCGTCACAATGAGCAGTTCTTC.

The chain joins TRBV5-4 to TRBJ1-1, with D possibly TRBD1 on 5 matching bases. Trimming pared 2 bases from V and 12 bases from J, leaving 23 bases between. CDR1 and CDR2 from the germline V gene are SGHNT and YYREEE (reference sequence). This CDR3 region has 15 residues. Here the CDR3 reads CASSFRDSRTLKPFF. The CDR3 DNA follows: TGTGCCAGCAGCTTTCGGGACTCCCGAACACTGAAACCTTTCTTT.

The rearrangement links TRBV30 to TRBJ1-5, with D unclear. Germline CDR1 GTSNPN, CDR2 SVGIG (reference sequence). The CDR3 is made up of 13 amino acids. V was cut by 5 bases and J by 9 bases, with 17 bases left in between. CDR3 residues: CAWQATEGSPQHF. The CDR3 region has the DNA TGTGCCTGGCAAGCCACGGAGGGTTCGCCCCAGCATTTT.

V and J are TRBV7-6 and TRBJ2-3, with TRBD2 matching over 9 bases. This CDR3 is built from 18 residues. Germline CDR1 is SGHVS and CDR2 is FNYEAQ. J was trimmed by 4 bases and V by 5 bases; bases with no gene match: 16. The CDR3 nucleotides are TGTGCCAGCAGCCATTCCCTAGCGGGGAGAATATGGGCAGATACGCAGTATTTT. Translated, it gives CASSHSLAGRIWADTQYF.

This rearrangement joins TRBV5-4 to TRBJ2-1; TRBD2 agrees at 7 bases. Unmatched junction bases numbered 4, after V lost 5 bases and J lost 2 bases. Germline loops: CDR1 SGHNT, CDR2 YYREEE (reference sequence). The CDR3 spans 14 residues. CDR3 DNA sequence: TGTGCCAGCAGTGGCGGGGGAACCTACAATGAGCAGTTCTTC. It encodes CASSGGGTYNEQFF.

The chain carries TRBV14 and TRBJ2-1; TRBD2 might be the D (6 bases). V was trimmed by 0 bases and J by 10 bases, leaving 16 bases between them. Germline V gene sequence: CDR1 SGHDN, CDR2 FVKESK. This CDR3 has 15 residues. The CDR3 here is CASSQERDLRREQFF. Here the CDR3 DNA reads TGTGCCAGCAGCCAAGAACGGGACTTAAGAAGGGAGCAGTTCTTC.

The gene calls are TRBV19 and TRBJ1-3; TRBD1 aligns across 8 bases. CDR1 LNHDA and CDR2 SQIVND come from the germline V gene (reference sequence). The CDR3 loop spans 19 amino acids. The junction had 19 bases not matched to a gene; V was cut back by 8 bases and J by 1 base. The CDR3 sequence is CASRDVFGTGPKSGNTIYF. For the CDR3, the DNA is TGTGCCAGTCGGGACGTTTTCGGGACAGGCCCAAAATCTGGAAACACCATATATTTT. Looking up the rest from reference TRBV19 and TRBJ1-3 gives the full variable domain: DGGITQSPKYLFRKEGQNVTLSCEQNLNHDAMYWYRQDPGQGLRLIYYSQIVNDFQKGDIAEGYSVSREKKESFPLTVTSAQKNPTAFYLCASRDVFGTGPKSGNTIYFGEGSWLTVV.

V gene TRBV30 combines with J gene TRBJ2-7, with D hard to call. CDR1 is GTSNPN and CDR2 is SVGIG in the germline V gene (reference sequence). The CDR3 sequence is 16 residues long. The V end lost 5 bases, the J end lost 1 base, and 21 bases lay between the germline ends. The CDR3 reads CAWPFRRVGASYEQYF. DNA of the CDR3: TGTGCCTGGCCGTTCCGCCGAGTCGGAGCGTCCTACGAGCAGTACTTC.

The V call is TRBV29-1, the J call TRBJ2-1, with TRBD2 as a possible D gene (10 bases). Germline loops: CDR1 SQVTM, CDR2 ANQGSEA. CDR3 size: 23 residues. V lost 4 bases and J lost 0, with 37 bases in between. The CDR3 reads CSVGRPGQGISGRTRSSYNEQFF. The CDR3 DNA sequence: TGCAGCGTTGGCAGACCGGGACAGGGTATTAGCGGGAGGACCAGGAGCTCCTACAATGAGCAGTTCTTC.

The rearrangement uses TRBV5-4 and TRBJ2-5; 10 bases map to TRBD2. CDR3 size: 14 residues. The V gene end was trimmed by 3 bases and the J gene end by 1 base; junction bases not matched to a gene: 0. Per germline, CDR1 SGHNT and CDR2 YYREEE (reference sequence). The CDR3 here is CASSWTSGQETQYF. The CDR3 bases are TGTGCCAGCAGCTGGACTAGCGGCCAAGAGACCCAGTACTTC.

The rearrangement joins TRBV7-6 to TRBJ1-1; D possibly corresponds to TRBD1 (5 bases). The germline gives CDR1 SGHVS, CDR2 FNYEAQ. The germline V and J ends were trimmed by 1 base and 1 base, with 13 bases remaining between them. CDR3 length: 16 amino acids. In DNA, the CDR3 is TGTGCCAGCAGCTTAGAGCACGGCAGGGAGAACACTGAAGCTTTCTTT. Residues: CASSLEHGRENTEAFF.

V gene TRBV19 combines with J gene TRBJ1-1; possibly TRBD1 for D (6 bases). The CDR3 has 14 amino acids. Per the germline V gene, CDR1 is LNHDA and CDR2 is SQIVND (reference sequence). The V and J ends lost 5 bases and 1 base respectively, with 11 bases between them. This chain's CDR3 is CASSAQGQNTEAFF. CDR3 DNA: TGTGCCAGTAGTGCCCAGGGACAGAACACTGAAGCTTTCTTT.

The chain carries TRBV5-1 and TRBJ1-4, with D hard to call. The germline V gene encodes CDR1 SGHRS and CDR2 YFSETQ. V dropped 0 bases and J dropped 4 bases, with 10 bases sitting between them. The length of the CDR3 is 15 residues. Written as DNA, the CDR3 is TGCGCCAGCAGCTTGGTACCTCACGGTAATGAAAAACTGTTTTTT. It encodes CASSLVPHGNEKLFF.

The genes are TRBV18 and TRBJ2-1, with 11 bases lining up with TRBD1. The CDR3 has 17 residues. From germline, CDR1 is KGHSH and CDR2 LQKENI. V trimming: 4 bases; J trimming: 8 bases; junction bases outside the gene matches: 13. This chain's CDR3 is CASSRNTGTGGAYEQFF. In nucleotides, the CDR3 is TGTGCCAGCTCACGTAACACCGGGACAGGGGGAGCGTATGAGCAGTTCTTC.